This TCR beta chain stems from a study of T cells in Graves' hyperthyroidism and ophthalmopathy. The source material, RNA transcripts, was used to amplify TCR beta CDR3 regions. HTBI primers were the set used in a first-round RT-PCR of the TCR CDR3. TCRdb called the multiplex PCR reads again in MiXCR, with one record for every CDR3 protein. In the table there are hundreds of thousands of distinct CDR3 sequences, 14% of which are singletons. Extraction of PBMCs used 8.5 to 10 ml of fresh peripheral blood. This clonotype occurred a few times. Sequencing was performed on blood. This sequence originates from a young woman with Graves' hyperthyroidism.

In nucleotides, the CDR3 is TGTGCCACCAGCAGAGATAGTGGAGATCTGGCCAACGTCCTGACTTTC. Translated, it gives CATSRDSGDLANVLTF. This sequence joins TRBV15 and TRBJ2-6, with D unclear. This CDR3 is 16 amino acids long. Per the germline V gene, CDR1 is LNHNV and CDR2 is YYDKDF (reference sequence). Trimming took off 0 bases at V and 6 bases at J, with 12 bases between the two ends.